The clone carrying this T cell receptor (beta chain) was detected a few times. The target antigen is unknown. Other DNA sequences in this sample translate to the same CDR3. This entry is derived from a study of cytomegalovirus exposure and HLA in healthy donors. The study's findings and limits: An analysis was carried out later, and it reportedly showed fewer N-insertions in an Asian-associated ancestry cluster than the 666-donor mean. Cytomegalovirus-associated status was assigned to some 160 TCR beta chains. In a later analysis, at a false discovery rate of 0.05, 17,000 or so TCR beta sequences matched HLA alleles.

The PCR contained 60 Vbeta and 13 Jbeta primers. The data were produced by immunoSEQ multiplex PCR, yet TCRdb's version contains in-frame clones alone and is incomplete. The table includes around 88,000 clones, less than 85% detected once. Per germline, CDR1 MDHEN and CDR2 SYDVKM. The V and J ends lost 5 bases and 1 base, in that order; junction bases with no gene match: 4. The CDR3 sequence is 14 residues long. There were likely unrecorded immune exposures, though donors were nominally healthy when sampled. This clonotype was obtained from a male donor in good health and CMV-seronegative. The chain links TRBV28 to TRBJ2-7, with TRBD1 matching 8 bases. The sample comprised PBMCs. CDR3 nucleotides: TGTGCCAGCAGTCTTGGACAGGGTTCCTACGAGCAGTACTTC. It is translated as CASSLGQGSYEQYF.